Listed below are T cell receptor beta chains from one sample, sequenced in a study of T cell repertoires in cytomegalovirus infection. Each CDR3 protein is one row after TCRdb ran MiXCR on the reads. The profile covers about 570,000 distinct CDR3 sequences, with 35% to 50% appearing a single time and around 46% taken by the ten largest. Antigens of these TCRs are unknown. Sequences were derived from cultured PBMCs, sampled from culture after CMV antigen stimulation. The source of these receptors is a human donor in good health (CMV status not recorded). Some clones in this sample may be carry-over from other donors' samples. Both conserved end residues are trimmed from each CDR3. Fields, in order: D gene, V gene, J gene, CDR3 protein. D genes are given only for firm matches.

.	TRBV6-2/TRBV6-3	TRBJ2-3	ASSCADTQY
TRBD1	TRBV7-2	TRBJ2-7	ASSLAGTGVLSSEQY
TRBD2	TRBV12-3/TRBV12-4	TRBJ2-2	ASSLSSSGGHGELF
.	TRBV2	TRBJ1-5	ASSDSPGGNQPQH
.	TRBV4-3	TRBJ1-6	ASSLPGGPLH
.	TRBV6-5	TRBJ2-5	ASSYVGQSQETQY
.	TRBV25-1	TRBJ2-1	ASSRRASSHNEQF
.	TRBV12-3/TRBV12-4	TRBJ1-2	ASSYRKGYT
.	TRBV19	TRBJ1-1	ASNVGLGAF
.	TRBV11-2	TRBJ2-1	ASSLRGLRGSEQF
.	TRBV12-3/TRBV12-4	TRBJ2-5	ASGPGDEAQY
.	TRBV7-2	TRBJ2-5	ASSLVIRGGETQY
TRBD2	TRBV19	TRBJ2-5	ASSRGLLQETQY
.	TRBV5-1	TRBJ1-1	ASSLAGHEAF
.	TRBV20-1	TRBJ1-4	SAHRSINEKLF
.	TRBV7-2	TRBJ1-5	ASSQTGVQPQH
.	TRBV7-2	TRBJ1-1	ASSLVRGLNTEAF
.	TRBV7-8	TRBJ1-4	ASSLAGTGSGELF